These 28 T cell receptor beta chains were all obtained from the same sample, sequenced in a study of shared clonotypes between healthy human individuals. Data came from immunoSEQ multiplex PCR; TCRdb stores just in-frame clones and leaves some out. The sample lists about 520,000 clones, around 80% seen once, with about 12% in the top ten. Material for sequencing was PBMCs. The source of these receptors is a middle-aged woman in good health. Some clones in this sample may be carry-over from other donors' samples.

The chain recombines TRBV28 with TRBJ2-7; TRBD1 is a possible D gene (5 bases). Germline assignment: CDR1 MDHEN and CDR2 SYDVKM. V lost 6 bases and J lost 0, with 15 bases in between. The CDR3 covers 15 residues. The CDR3 is CASSEDNQSSYEQYF. The CDR3 DNA follows: TGTGCCAGCAGCGAGGACAACCAGAGCTCCTACGAGCAGTACTTC. The full variable domain, rest sourced from reference TRBV28 and TRBJ2-7, is DVKVTQSSRYLVKRTGEKVFLECVQDMDHENMFWYRQDPGLGLRLIYFSYDVKMKEKGDIPEGYSVSREKKERFSLILESASTNQTSMYLCASSEDNQSSYEQYFGPGTRLTVT.

The J gene is TRBJ1-2, the V gene TRBV28; no reliable D call. Deletions cut 5 bases from V and 4 bases from J, with 17 bases between. Germline V lookup: CDR1 MDHEN, CDR2 SYDVKM. This CDR3 comprises 15 residues. The CDR3 spells CASSPAGRTLYGYTF. The CDR3, as DNA: TGTGCCAGCAGTCCCGCAGGCAGGACCCTCTATGGCTACACCTTC.

The CDR3, as DNA: TGTGCCAGCAGCTTAGGGGTAGCGGAGGGACAAGAGACCCAGTACTTC. Its translation: CASSLGVAEGQETQYF. This chain joins TRBV7-2 and TRBJ2-5, with D possibly TRBD2 on 6 matching bases. Between the trimmed V and J ends, which lost 1 base and 2 bases, there was a span of 14 bases. The germline CDR1 and CDR2 sequences are SGHTA and FQGNSA. The CDR3 sequence is 16 residues long.

The V call is TRBV28, the J call TRBJ2-7; 9 bases agree with TRBD1. Germline assignment: CDR1 MDHEN and CDR2 SYDVKM. V trimming: 11 bases; J trimming: 7 bases; junction bases outside the gene matches: 15. There are 14 residues in the CDR3. The CDR3 region has the DNA TGTGCCTGGGGGACAGGGTTATTGGCTGGTGAGCAGTACTTC. Its translation is CAWGTGLLAGEQYF.

The V call is TRBV6-5, the J call TRBJ2-7, with 8 bases aligning to TRBD2. With 9 bases clipped from V and 0 bases from J, the junction kept 10 bases outside the gene matches. The CDR3 consists of 15 residues. Germline V lookup: CDR1 MNHEY, CDR2 SVGAGI. CDR3 nucleotides: TGTGCCAGACCCTCCGGGGGGGCGAGCTCCTACGAGCAGTACTTC. This gives the protein CARPSGGASSYEQYF.

The chain recombines TRBV19 with TRBJ2-1; tentative D call: TRBD1 (5 bases). This CDR3 region has 17 residues. The V end lost 1 base, the J end lost 0 bases, and 13 bases lay between the germline ends. CDR1 is LNHDA, CDR2 SQIVND, per germline (reference sequence). In DNA, the CDR3 is TGTGCCAGTAGTATAGGTCAAGGGGAAAGCTCCTACAATGAGCAGTTCTTC. Translated, it gives CASSIGQGESSYNEQFF.

The chain employs TRBV5-4 and TRBJ2-5; 7 nucleotides agree with TRBD1. The DNA end lines up better with TRBJ2-7; the J call may be wrong. The CDR3 sequence is 13 residues long. The germline V gene encodes CDR1 SGHNT and CDR2 YYREEE (reference sequence). In nucleotides, the CDR3 is TGTGCCAGCAGCTCGGGACAGTCCTACGAGCAGTACTTC. Protein sequence: CASSSGQSYEQYF.

The chain joins TRBV5-5 to TRBJ2-7; D might be TRBD2 (6 bases). V was trimmed by 1 base and J by 4 bases, leaving 27 bases between them. Germline V gives CDR1 SGHKS, CDR2 YYEKEE (reference sequence). This CDR3 contains 19 residues. Here the CDR3 reads CASSLYGQRWPGESYEQYF. The CDR3 coding sequence is TGTGCCAGCAGCTTGTACGGGCAGAGGTGGCCGGGAGAGTCTTACGAGCAGTACTTC.

On this clone: A clone one base away is much larger, so this may be a read error. CDR3 in DNA: TGCAGTACTATTAGTATGGAGACCCAGTACTTC. Protein: CSTISMETQYF. The chain couples TRBV20-1 to TRBJ2-5; the D is unclear. Germline V gene data show CDR1 as DFQATT and CDR2 as SNEGSKA (reference sequence). The V end was cut by 8 bases, the J end by 5 bases, with 12 bases between. This CDR3 contains 11 residues.

This chain joins TRBV5-1 and TRBJ2-2; D possibly uses TRBD1 or TRBD2 (7 bases each). V lost 4 bases and J 7 bases, leaving 23 bases between the germline ends. The CDR3 sequence is 17 residues long. Germline V gives CDR1 SGHRS, CDR2 YFSETQ. This CDR3 reads CASSARGGQRLSGELFF. The CDR3 DNA follows: TGCGCCAGCAGCGCCAGGGGGGGACAGCGTTTGAGCGGGGAGCTGTTTTTT.

This clone was picked up one time. The chain carries TRBV19 and TRBJ2-3; possibly TRBD1 or TRBD2 for D (5 bases each). Germline CDR1 is LNHDA and CDR2 is SQIVND (reference sequence). This CDR3 has 16 amino acids. Deletions cut 4 bases from V and 0 bases from J, with 14 bases between. Here the CDR3 reads CASSSWGMDSTDTQYF. The CDR3 DNA sequence: TGTGCCAGTAGTAGCTGGGGGATGGATAGCACAGATACGCAGTATTTT.

Comments on this clone: One base separates it from a far larger clone, so it is likely a read error. This rearrangement joins TRBV25-1 to TRBJ1-1; no definite D call. V gave up 6 bases and J gave up 1 base, with 3 bases separating them. This CDR3 is built from 11 residues. Germline V gene sequence: CDR1 MGHDK, CDR2 SYGVNS. CDR3 protein: CASRKNTEAFF. The DNA for the CDR3 is TGTGCCAGCAGGAAGAACACTGAAGCTTTCTTT.

The chain links TRBV25-1 to TRBJ2-1; possible D gene TRBD2, 6 bases. Germline CDR1 is MGHDK and CDR2 is SYGVNS. There are 14 residues in the CDR3. The ends were cut back, 5 bases at V and 1 base at J, with 9 bases in the middle. CDR3 in amino acids: CASSPAGSYNEQFF. CDR3 DNA sequence: TGTGCCAGCAGTCCTGCGGGATCCTACAATGAGCAGTTCTTC.

The J gene is TRBJ1-4, the V gene TRBV19, with TRBD1 matching 7 bases. From germline, CDR1 is LNHDA and CDR2 SQIVND (reference sequence). Losses at the gene ends were 4 bases for V and 6 bases for J; bases not matched to a gene: 8. The CDR3 consists of 15 residues. CDR3 bases: TGTGCCAGTAGTAGGGGACAGCCGCGGGATGAAAAACTGTTTTTT. Encoded protein: CASSRGQPRDEKLFF. The complete variable domain, with remaining parts taken from reference TRBV19 and TRBJ1-4, reads DGGITQSPKYLFRKEGQNVTLSCEQNLNHDAMYWYRQDPGQGLRLIYYSQIVNDFQKGDIAEGYSVSREKKESFPLTVTSAQKNPTAFYLCASSRGQPRDEKLFFGSGTQLSVL.

The chain has TRBV7-7 and TRBJ2-3, with TRBD1 as a possible D gene (6 bases). Trimming removed 3 bases from V and 2 bases from J, with 12 bases in between. The CDR3 covers 15 residues. The germline gives CDR1 SSHAT, CDR2 FNYEAQ (reference sequence). CDR3 coding DNA: TGTGCCAGCAGCTTCACGGACAGCTCCACAGATACGCAGTATTTT. Protein: CASSFTDSSTDTQYF.

This chain connects TRBV2 to TRBJ2-1, with D unclear. V was pared by 7 bases and J by 7 bases, with 8 bases between. Germline CDR1 reads SNHLY; CDR2 reads FYNNEI. This CDR3 comprises 11 residues. CDR3 in amino acids: CASNRLNEQFF. The DNA for the CDR3 is TGTGCCAGCAATAGACTTAATGAGCAGTTCTTC.

A note on this clone: One junction end does not reproduce the germline sequence, and a read error may be involved. The chain has TRBV2 and TRBJ2-2; 7 bases line up with TRBD2. Germline CDR1 SNHLY, CDR2 FYNNEI. The CDR3 has 14 residues. Here the CDR3 reads CTSSGTTITGEPFF. CDR3 bases: TGTACCAGCAGTGGGACTACCATCACCGGGGAGCCGTTTTTT. Variable domain in full (rest from reference TRBV2 and TRBJ2-2): EPEVTQTPSHQVTQMGQEVILRCVPISNHLYFYWYRQILGQKVEFLVSFYNNEISEKSEIFDDQFSVERPDGSNFTLKIRSTKLEDSAMYFCTSSGTTITGEPFFGEGSRLTVL.

This sequence joins TRBV7-8 and TRBJ2-7; D is unresolved. The CDR3 is made up of 14 amino acids. The V gene's germline CDR1 is SGHVS and CDR2 FQNEAQ. The ends were cut back, 5 bases at V and 0 bases at J, with 11 bases in the middle. The CDR3 DNA follows: TGTGCCAGCAGCGGGGTGCGAAGCTCCTACGAGCAGTACTTC. It encodes CASSGVRSSYEQYF.

The rearrangement links TRBV28 to TRBJ1-5, with a possible D match to TRBD1 (6 bases). V was trimmed by 4 bases and J by 7 bases, leaving 14 bases between them. CDR1 MDHEN and CDR2 SYDVKM come from the germline V gene. This CDR3 is 14 amino acids long. CDR3 coding DNA: TGTGCCAGCAGTTACGGGGGCGCGGGACAGCCCCAGCATTTT. Its translation is CASSYGGAGQPQHF.

Note on this clone: A much larger clone differs by one base, so this may be a read error. The CDR3 is CAWSRDGATILSEKLFF. The CDR3 bases are TGTGCCTGGAGTAGGGACGGAGCGACTATTTTGAGTGAAAAACTGTTTTTT. The chain links TRBV30 to TRBJ1-4; D possibly corresponds to TRBD1 (5 bases). CDR3 length: 17 residues. CDR1 is GTSNPN, CDR2 SVGIG, per germline (reference sequence). V lost 2 bases to trimming and J lost 7 bases, with 23 bases between them.

Details on this clone: Within the sample, other DNA sequences also encode this same CDR3. The J gene is TRBJ2-3, the V gene TRBV6-5; D is uncertain. Per the germline V gene, CDR1 is MNHEY and CDR2 is SVGAGI. This CDR3 region has 16 residues. The V and J ends lost 4 bases and 6 bases respectively, with 20 bases between them. As DNA, the CDR3 is TGTGCCAGCAGTTTTACCTTCCCCACACGAGAGGATACGCAGTATTTT. It specifies CASSFTFPTREDTQYF.

The count of this clone is one. The CDR3 sequence: CASSLTYELAGSSYNEQFF. CDR3 DNA sequence: TGTGCCAGCAGCTTAACTTACGAGCTAGCGGGTAGCTCCTACAATGAGCAGTTCTTC. The genes are TRBV7-3 and TRBJ2-1; 8 bases line up with TRBD2. With 0 bases clipped from V and 0 bases from J, the junction kept 10 bases outside the gene matches. Germline V gene sequence: CDR1 SGHTA, CDR2 FQGTGA. The CDR3 covers 19 residues. The variable domain in full, with the rest retrieved from reference TRBV7-3 and TRBJ2-1, is GAGVSQTPSNKVTEKGKYVELRCDPISGHTALYWYRQSLGQGPEFLIYFQGTGAADDSGLPNDRFFAVRPEGSVSTLKIQRTERGDSAVYLCASSLTYELAGSSYNEQFFGPGTRLTVL.

Turning to this clone: One end of the junction does not line up with germline, which may come from a read error. The chain recombines TRBV28 with TRBJ2-5; maybe TRBD2 (6 bases). Looked up from germline, CDR1 is MDHEN and CDR2 is SYDVKM. This CDR3 region has 12 residues. CDR3 DNA: TGTGCCAGCAGTTTATATGGACTACCCCTCCACTTC. It encodes CASSLYGLPLHF.

The chain couples TRBV2 to TRBJ2-5, with D hard to call. Germline assignment: CDR1 SNHLY and CDR2 FYNNEI. This CDR3 is 11 amino acids long. V lost 7 bases and J lost 5, with 8 bases in between. CDR3 nucleotide sequence: TGTGCCAGCACCAGAGAGGAGACCCAGTACTTC. It encodes CASTREETQYF.

This clone showed up just a few times. The rearrangement uses TRBV7-6 and TRBJ2-7; D gene ambiguous. CDR3 length: 14 residues. Per germline, CDR1 SGHVS and CDR2 FNYEAQ. V was trimmed by 1 base and J by 5 bases, leaving 12 bases between them. The CDR3 sequence: CASSLDFSPNEQYF. Written as DNA, the CDR3 is TGTGCCAGCAGCTTAGATTTTAGCCCCAACGAGCAGTACTTC.

The V call is TRBV7-2, the J call TRBJ1-4, with unresolved D. The V end was cut by 1 base, the J end by 5 bases, with 2 bases between. The CDR3 has 12 amino acids. Germline loops: CDR1 SGHTA, CDR2 FQGNSA. The CDR3: CASSLGNEKLFF. CDR3 nucleotides: TGTGCCAGCAGCTTAGGGAATGAAAAACTGTTTTTT.

CDR3 sequence: CASSPPAGGIHNEQFF. In nucleotides, the CDR3 is TGTGCCAGCTCACCACCTGCTGGTGGCATCCACAATGAGCAGTTCTTC. The rearrangement links TRBV18 to TRBJ2-1, with unresolved D. The CDR3 is 16 residues long. Germline V gene data show CDR1 as KGHSH and CDR2 as LQKENI. Trimming pared 0 bases from V and 5 bases from J, leaving 14 bases between.

Written as DNA, the CDR3 is TGTGCCTGGAGTGCTCGACCGGACGGATACGAGCAGTACTTC. Its translation is CAWSARPDGYEQYF. The chain has TRBV30 and TRBJ2-7, with unresolved D. The V end lost 1 base, the J end lost 4 bases, and 14 bases lay between the germline ends. Germline CDR1 reads GTSNPN; CDR2 reads SVGIG (reference sequence). The CDR3 has 14 amino acids.